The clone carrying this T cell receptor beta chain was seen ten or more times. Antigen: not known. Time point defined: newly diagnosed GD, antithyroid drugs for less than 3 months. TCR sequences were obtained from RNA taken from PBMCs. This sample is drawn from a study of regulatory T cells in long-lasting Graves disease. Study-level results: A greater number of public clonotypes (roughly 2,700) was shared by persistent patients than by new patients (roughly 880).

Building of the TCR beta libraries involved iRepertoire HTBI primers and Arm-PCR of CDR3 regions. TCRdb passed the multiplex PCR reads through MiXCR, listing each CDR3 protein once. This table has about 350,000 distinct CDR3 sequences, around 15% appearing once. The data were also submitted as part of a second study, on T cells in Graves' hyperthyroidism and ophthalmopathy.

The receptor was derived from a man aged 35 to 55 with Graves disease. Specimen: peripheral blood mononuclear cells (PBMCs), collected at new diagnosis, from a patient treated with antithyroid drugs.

CDR3 residues: CASRLTGTGLETQYF. In nucleotides, the CDR3 is TGTGCCAGCAGACTAACCGGGACAGGGTTGGAGACCCAGTACTTC. This chain links TRBV6-2 or TRBV6-3 with TRBJ2-5; TRBD1 aligns across 9 bases. V shed 6 bases and J 5 bases; nucleotides not matched to a gene: 10. Germline CDR1 and CDR2: MNHEY and SVGEGT. The CDR3 loop spans 15 amino acids.